This is a list of T cell receptor beta chains from one sample in a study of cytomegalovirus exposure and HLA in healthy donors. Some clones are missing from TCRdb's copy, which holds only in-frame ones; the method was immunoSEQ multiplex PCR. Found here are around 140,000 clones, around 87% of them singletons; the top ten hold less than 9%. Sequences were obtained from PBMCs. These receptor sequences come from a man aged 18 to 35 in good health and CMV-seropositive. Both conserved end residues are part of each CDR3. A D gene is named only where the DNA matches it firmly. Part of the rows lack a size; the others show once, few, many or a class for expanded clones.

TRBD2,TRBJ2-7,NA,TRBV30,TGTGCCTGGATGGCGGGGGGCCTCTACGAGCAGTACTTC,CAWMAGGLYEQYF
NA,TRBJ1-1,NA,TRBV9,TGTGCCAGCAGCGTAAGAGGTGGGGGGGGAGCTTTCTTT,CASSVRGGGGAFF
TRBD1,TRBJ1-1,NA,TRBV2,TGTGCCAGCACGGGCAGGGGGACTGAAGCTTTCTTT,CASTGRGTEAFF
NA,TRBJ2-3,NA,TRBV9,TGTGCCAGCAGCGAGACCCCAGGGGTCACAGATACGCAGTATTTT,CASSETPGVTDTQYF
NA,TRBJ1-3,NA,TRBV11-2,TGTGCCAGCAGCGTCCCGACAGGAAACACCATATATTTT,CASSVPTGNTIYF
TRBD1,TRBJ2-7,NA,TRBV27,TGTGCCAGCAGTTGGACAGGGGGAGAATACGAGCAGTACTTC,CASSWTGGEYEQYF
TRBD2,TRBJ2-1,few,TRBV15,TGTGCCACCAGCAGAGGGACTAGCTACAATGAGCAGTTCTTC,CATSRGTSYNEQFF
NA,TRBJ1-1,NA,TRBV29-1,TGCAGCGTTGTTACAGCGAACACTGAAGCTTTCTTT,CSVVTANTEAFF
TRBD1,TRBJ2-3,NA,TRBV2,TGTGCCAGCAGGCCGGGACAGGGGCCAGATACGCAGTATTTT,CASRPGQGPDTQYF
NA,TRBJ1-2,NA,TRBV6-1,TGTGCCAGCAGTGAATCGGGGGGGTACTATGGCTACACCTTC,CASSESGGYYGYTF
NA,TRBJ1-5,NA,TRBV15,TGTGCCACCAGCAGACCACGGGGGGGCTTGGGCAATCAGCCCCAGCATTTT,CATSRPRGGLGNQPQHF
NA,TRBJ1-1,NA,TRBV13,TGTGCCAGCATTGGGGGAGGGGTGAACACTGAAGCTTTCTTT,CASIGGGVNTEAFF
NA,TRBJ1-3,NA,TRBV18,TGTGCCAGCTCACCGGGACACGGACAAGGATATTTCTCTGGAAACACCATATATTTT,CASSPGHGQGYFSGNTIYF
TRBD1,TRBJ2-1,NA,TRBV14,TGTGCCAGCAGCCATCGCCTCCGTCCGGGACAGTTAGACAATGAGCAGTTCTTC,CASSHRLRPGQLDNEQFF
TRBD1,TRBJ2-7,NA,TRBV5-1,TGCGCCAGCAGCTTGGCACCCCCGGGGTCTCTCACAGGGGGCCGGAACGAGCAGTACTTC,CASSLAPPGSLTGGRNEQYF
NA,TRBJ1-1,once,TRBV19,TGTGCCAGTTCGGAGGGGTTCGGTGAAGCTTTCTTT,CASSEGFGEAFF
NA,TRBJ2-1,NA,TRBV10-3,TGTGCCATCGTTGGGGGGGGGCCCGACAATGAGCAGTTCTTC,CAIVGGGPDNEQFF
TRBD1,TRBJ1-2,NA,TRBV6-1,TGTGCCAGCACCGGGACAGGCTATGGCTACACCTTC,CASTGTGYGYTF
TRBD2,TRBJ2-1,NA,TRBV5-4,TGTGCCAGCTCGGGAGGGACCTACAATGAGCAGTTCTTC,CASSGGTYNEQFF
TRBD1,TRBJ2-2,NA,TRBV11-2,TGTGCCAGCAGCTGGACAGGGAACACCGGGGAGCTGTTTTTT,CASSWTGNTGELFF
NA,TRBJ1-2,NA,TRBV5-1,TGCGCCAGCAGCTCAACGGTTGCCGAAAGCGAGAACTATGGCTACACCTTC,CASSSTVAESENYGYTF
NA,TRBJ1-5,NA,TRBV18,TGTGCCAGCTCACCAGGACTGCGCAATCAGCCCCAGCATTTT,CASSPGLRNQPQHF